These T cell receptor beta chains were read from a single sample in a study of regulatory T cells in long-lasting Graves disease. TCRdb analysed the multiplex PCR reads with MiXCR anew, one entry per CDR3 protein. Of hundreds of thousands of distinct CDR3 sequences in the sample, 12% were seen once. These same records also appear under a second study, on T cells in Graves' hyperthyroidism and ophthalmopathy.

The sample consisted of peripheral blood mononuclear cells (PBMCs), taken at new diagnosis, from a patient treated with antithyroid drugs. Receptors were obtained from a woman in her 30s with Graves disease. Each CDR3 is given with its conserved first and last residue. Fields, in order: clone size, D gene, J gene, V gene, CDR3 DNA, CDR3 protein. D genes are given only for firm matches. Clone size is given for some rows only: seen once, a few or many times, or a class if the clone is expanded.

size: many; D: NA; J: TRBJ1-6; V: TRBV6-1; DNA: TGTGCCAGCAGTAACAGGGTCGAGGATTCACCCCTCCACTTT; CDR3: CASSNRVEDSPLHF
size: NA; D: NA; J: TRBJ1-1; V: TRBV27; DNA: TGTGCCAGCAGTTTAGACAGGAACACTAAAGCTTTCTTT; CDR3: CASSLDRNTKAFF
size: few; D: NA; J: TRBJ2-7; V: TRBV28; DNA: TGTGCCAGCAGTTACTCCGGGATCTACGAGCAGTACTTC; CDR3: CASSYSGIYEQYF
size: many; D: NA; J: TRBJ1-1; V: TRBV19; DNA: TGTGCCAGTAGTATATTCGGGGGTCGCACTGAAGCTTTCTTT; CDR3: CASSIFGGRTEAFF
size: few; D: NA; J: TRBJ2-3; V: TRBV4-1; DNA: TGCGCCAGCAGCCAAGACAGAAGGACTCGAGATACGCAGTATTTT; CDR3: CASSQDRRTRDTQYF
size: many; D: TRBD2; J: TRBJ2-1; V: TRBV7-9; DNA: TGTGCCAGCAGCTTAATAATAGCGGGAGCCTACAATGAGCAGTTCTTC; CDR3: CASSLIIAGAYNEQFF
size: NA; D: NA; J: TRBJ1-4; V: TRBV18; DNA: TGTGCCAGCTCACCGCCGGACGGGACTAATGAAAAACTGTTTTTT; CDR3: CASSPPDGTNEKLFF
size: NA; D: TRBD1; J: TRBJ2-2; V: TRBV12-3/TRBV12-4; DNA: TGTGCCAGCAGTCCCGGACAGGGCGGGGAGCTGTTTTTT; CDR3: CASSPGQGGELFF
size: many; D: NA; J: TRBJ2-1; V: TRBV6-2/TRBV6-3; DNA: TGTGCCAGCAGTCACCGACAGGGAGGCAATGAGCAGTTCTTC; CDR3: CASSHRQGGNEQFF
size: many; D: NA; J: TRBJ2-5; V: TRBV27; DNA: TGTGCCAGCGGCCCGAGGGGGGGAGAGACCCAGTACTTC; CDR3: CASGPRGGETQYF
size: many; D: NA; J: TRBJ2-2; V: TRBV2; DNA: TGTGCCAGCAGTAACGACCGGGTGGTCGGGGAGCTGTTTTTT; CDR3: CASSNDRVVGELFF
size: many; D: NA; J: TRBJ2-7; V: TRBV2; DNA: TGTGCCAGCAACGTTCGGGAAGCCTACGAGCAGTACTTC; CDR3: CASNVREAYEQYF
size: few; D: NA; J: TRBJ1-2; V: TRBV20-1; DNA: TGCAGTGCTACAACCAGTGTCTATGGCTACACCTTC; CDR3: CSATTSVYGYTF
size: NA; D: NA; J: TRBJ1-1; V: TRBV5-5; DNA: TGTGCCAGCAGCTTGACGACTTTTCCTGAAGCTTTCTTT; CDR3: CASSLTTFPEAFF
size: many; D: NA; J: TRBJ2-3; V: TRBV20-1; DNA: TGCAGTGCTAGACCTCCCGGAAGGCTGGCCCATACGCAGTATTTT; CDR3: CSARPPGRLAHTQYF
size: many; D: TRBD1; J: TRBJ2-1; V: TRBV6-2/TRBV6-3; DNA: TGTGCCAGCAGTGAGGGACCAGGGGGCTACAATGAGCAGTTCTTC; CDR3: CASSEGPGGYNEQFF
size: many; D: TRBD2; J: TRBJ2-1; V: TRBV3-1; DNA: TGTGCCAGCAGCCAAATCGGACTAGCCCTCGACAACTCCTACAATGAGCAGTTCTTC; CDR3: CASSQIGLALDNSYNEQFF
size: few; D: TRBD2; J: TRBJ2-1; V: TRBV12-5; DNA: TGTGCTAGTGGTTCCTCGACTAGCCTAGCCTACAATGAGCAGTTCTTC; CDR3: CASGSSTSLAYNEQFF
size: NA; D: NA; J: TRBJ2-3; V: TRBV20-1; DNA: TGCAGTGTACCCTCCGACGGCACAGATACGCAGTATTTT; CDR3: CSVPSDGTDTQYF
size: many; D: TRBD1; J: TRBJ1-1; V: TRBV11-2; DNA: TGTGCCAGCAGCTTAGCTTTGGACAGGGGTGTGTTTGAGACTGAAGCTTTCTTT; CDR3: CASSLALDRGVFETEAFF
size: NA; D: NA; J: TRBJ2-7; V: TRBV28; DNA: TGTGCCAGCAGTACCCCGGGGACACGGCCCTACGAGCAGTACTTC; CDR3: CASSTPGTRPYEQYF
size: few; D: NA; J: TRBJ2-2; V: TRBV20-1; DNA: TGCAGTGCTAGCGGGAACACCGGGGAGCTGTTTTTT; CDR3: CSASGNTGELFF
size: many; D: TRBD2; J: TRBJ2-7; V: TRBV29-1; DNA: TGCAGCGTTGACGGACTAGCGGGAGGGCCCGACCAGTACTTC; CDR3: CSVDGLAGGPDQYF
size: few; D: NA; J: TRBJ2-7; V: TRBV3-1; DNA: TGTGCCAGCAGCCAAGCAGGGGACTACGAGCAGTACTTC; CDR3: CASSQAGDYEQYF
size: many; D: NA; J: TRBJ1-1; V: TRBV29-1; DNA: TGCAGCCCGGAGTTACAGACGGGAGCTGAAGCTTTCTTT; CDR3: CSPELQTGAEAFF
size: NA; D: NA; J: TRBJ1-1; V: TRBV5-8; DNA: TGTGCCAGCAGCCCCGTACGTTACACTGAAGCTTTCTTT; CDR3: CASSPVRYTEAFF
size: NA; D: TRBD1; J: TRBJ1-5; V: TRBV20-1; DNA: TGCAGTGCTAGAGGATCTTCGGGACAGGGTCATCAGCCCCAGCATTTT; CDR3: CSARGSSGQGHQPQHF
size: many; D: NA; J: TRBJ2-7; V: TRBV7-2; DNA: TGTGCCAGCAGCTTAAGCAGTAGGATGGGCGAGCAGTACTTC; CDR3: CASSLSSRMGEQYF
size: many; D: TRBD1; J: TRBJ1-1; V: TRBV5-1; DNA: TGCGCCAGCAGCTTGGGGGACAGAGGACGGGGCACTGAAGCTTTCTTT; CDR3: CASSLGDRGRGTEAFF
size: many; D: TRBD1; J: TRBJ1-2; V: TRBV11-2; DNA: TGTGCCAGCAGCCCAAAACAGGGGGAGAATGGCTACACCTTC; CDR3: CASSPKQGENGYTF
size: many; D: NA; J: TRBJ2-1; V: TRBV12-3/TRBV12-4; DNA: TGTGCCAGCAGTCTCGCGGCGGTAGCCTACAATAAGCAGTTCTTC; CDR3: CASSLAAVAYNKQFF
size: once; D: NA; J: TRBJ1-5; V: TRBV11-2; DNA: TGTGCCAGTAAAAGGGGCGGGAATCAGCCCCAGCATTTT; CDR3: CASKRGGNQPQHF
size: NA; D: NA; J: TRBJ2-3; V: TRBV15; DNA: TGTGCCACCAGCAGAGCCACGGCGGGCGATACGCAGTATTTT; CDR3: CATSRATAGDTQYF
size: many; D: TRBD1; J: TRBJ1-2; V: TRBV12-3/TRBV12-4; DNA: TGTGCCAGCAGTCGGACAGGGTATGGCTACACCTTC; CDR3: CASSRTGYGYTF